This T cell receptor (beta chain) stems from a study of cytomegalovirus exposure and HLA in healthy donors. Study results and limitations: Rarity held for most TCR sequences, but there were some public TCRs that occurred in many donors.

Germline CDR1 and CDR2: MNHEY and SVGAGI. CDR3 length: 14 amino acids. V was clipped by 5 bases and J by 8 bases; unmatched bases: 7. Clones were read by immunoSEQ multiplex PCR, and TCRdb kept only the in-frame ones, dropping some. Of over 100,000 clones in the sample, around nine tenths were seen once. Worth noting for this clone: Its antigen remains unknown.

The sequenced material came from PBMCs. The sequence came from a woman between 18 and 30 years old in good health and CMV-seronegative. V usage is TRBV6-5 and J usage is TRBJ1-4, with TRBD1 identical over 8 bases. This CDR3 is CASSNTGGSEKLFF. In DNA form, the CDR3 reads TGTGCCAGCAGTAACACAGGGGGTTCGGAAAAACTGTTTTTT.